This TCR beta chain was retrieved from a study of somatic mutations in cytotoxic T cells in rheumatoid arthritis. Study-wide points: CD8+ clonality rose with age in rheumatoid arthritis patients, not healthy controls. In the expanded CD8+ clones, the antigen targets remained unknown.

Concerning this clone itself: Its antigen is as yet unknown.

J was trimmed by 9 bases and V by 0 bases; bases with no gene match: 3. The CDR3 contains 13 residues. In germline, CDR1 is SGHKS, CDR2 YYEKEE (reference sequence). The assay was immunoSEQ multiplex PCR, and TCRdb's table has in-frame clones only and misses some. Altogether approximately 30,000 clones are present, around 83% being singletons, with the ten largest covering around 8.2%. Positive magnetic bead selection was used to isolate CD4+ and CD8+ cells; purity was checked by flow cytometry. The receptor was derived from an adult with rheumatoid arthritis. Sequenced input: CD8+ T cells sorted from blood. This chain joins TRBV5-5 and TRBJ2-7; 10 bases fit TRBD2. The CDR3 bases are TGTGCCAGCAGCTTGGGACTAGCGGGTCGGCAGTACTTC. It yields the protein CASSLGLAGRQYF.